The 29 T cell receptor beta chains presented below share a single source sample, sequenced in a study of vaccination and CD4 T cells after COVID-19. Sample treatment: roughly 10-day PBMC culture with coronavirus spike peptide pools or control peptides (ViraFEST assay). Prior to the COVID-19 pandemic (2011-2018), the unexposed donor's CD4+ T cells were collected. With the Oncomine TCR Beta short-read assay, DNA from cultured CD4+ T cells was sequenced. Once CD4+ T cells had been cultured, genomic DNA was extracted from them. TCRdb analysed the PCR reads with MiXCR anew, one entry per CDR3 protein. The sample contains 7,500 to 10,000 distinct CDR3 sequences, about 32% of which appear only once. Which antigens these TCRs recognize remains unknown. The sample taken for sequencing was CD4+ T cells from blood, cultured in vitro. The receptors come from a human donor in good health.

The chain recombines TRBV19 with TRBJ2-7; 8 bases line up with TRBD1. The CDR3 runs to 18 residues. Per the germline V gene, CDR1 is LNHDA and CDR2 is SQIVND (reference sequence). The junction had 14 bases not matched to a gene; V was cut back by 0 bases and J by 4 bases. CDR3 sequence (DNA): TGTGCCAGTAGTATAGATACAACCGGGACAGGAAAAGAGTACGAGCAGTACTTC. This codes for CASSIDTTGTGKEYEQYF.

This clonotype was counted only a few times. V usage is TRBV20-1 and J usage is TRBJ2-2; 11 positions agree with TRBD1. This CDR3 region has 16 residues. The V gene end was trimmed by 4 bases and the J gene end by 6 bases; junction bases not matched to a gene: 10. Germline V lookup: CDR1 DFQATT, CDR2 SNEGSKA (reference sequence). The CDR3 loop reads CSAKLTGTGGSGELFF. The CDR3 DNA follows: TGCAGTGCTAAACTGACCGGGACAGGGGGTTCCGGGGAGCTGTTTTTT.

The J gene is TRBJ2-1, the V gene TRBV7-9, with 8 bases matching TRBD2. The junction had 9 bases not matched to a gene; V was cut back by 2 bases and J by 3 bases. The CDR3 spans 17 residues. Per germline, CDR1 SEHNR and CDR2 FQNEAQ (reference sequence). This CDR3 reads CASSLISSGAIYNEQFF. In DNA form, the CDR3 reads TGTGCCAGCAGCTTAATCAGTAGCGGGGCGATCTACAATGAGCAGTTCTTC.

The chain combines TRBV19 with TRBJ2-4; D perhaps matches TRBD1 (6 bases). The CDR3 sequence is 17 residues long. Trimming cost V 3 bases and J 8 bases, with 23 bases left between them. Germline V gene data show CDR1 as LNHDA and CDR2 as SQIVND (reference sequence). CDR3 in amino acids: CASSIQGRGSGSDIQYF. The CDR3 DNA reads TGTGCCAGTAGTATCCAGGGAAGGGGGTCGGGGAGTGACATTCAGTACTTC.

This chain joins TRBV18 and TRBJ1-5; 8 bases align to TRBD1. Per the germline V gene, CDR1 is KGHSH and CDR2 is LQKENI. V lost 4 bases to trimming and J lost 3 bases; unmatched junction nucleotides: 2. This CDR3 has 14 amino acids. CDR3 residues: CASSQTGVNQPQHF. Here the CDR3 DNA reads TGTGCCAGCTCACAGACAGGGGTCAATCAGCCCCAGCATTTT. The whole variable domain, filled in from reference TRBV18 and TRBJ1-5, reads NAGVMQNPRHLVRRRGQEARLRCSPMKGHSHVYWYRQLPEEGLKFMVYLQKENIIDESGMPKERFSAEFPKEGPSILRIQQVVRGDSAAYFCASSQTGVNQPQHFGDGTRLSIL.

The V and J genes are TRBV6-2 or TRBV6-3 and TRBJ2-7; TRBD2 might be the D (5 bases). Germline V gene sequence: CDR1 MNHEY, CDR2 SVGEGT. With 0 bases removed from V and 2 bases from J, the gap between germline ends came to 11 bases. This CDR3 is built from 15 residues. CDR3 nucleotide sequence: TGTGCCAGCAGTTACTCGGAGGTGTACACCTACGAGCAGTACTTC. This translates into CASSYSEVYTYEQYF.

About this clonotype: An end of the junction does not agree with germline; a read error may underlie this. V gene TRBV7-7 combines with J gene TRBJ2-7, with TRBD1 matching over 8 bases. Germline V gives CDR1 SSHAT, CDR2 FNYEAQ (reference sequence). The CDR3 runs to 12 residues. Here the CDR3 DNA reads TGTGCTAGCAGCTCTACAGGGGGCGAGCAGTACTTC. As protein: CASSSTGGEQYF.

There are a few counts of this clonotype. The chain employs TRBV28 and TRBJ1-2; D perhaps matches TRBD1 (5 bases). CDR1 is MDHEN, CDR2 SYDVKM, per germline. Deletions cut 7 bases from V and 3 bases from J, with 12 bases between. The CDR3 length is 13 residues. The DNA of the CDR3 is TGTGCCAGCAATTCCGGGACGGACTATGGCTACACCTTC. Its protein is CASNSGTDYGYTF.

The V and J genes are TRBV24-1 and TRBJ2-1; a weak D match, TRBD2 (6 bases). The CDR3 spans 16 residues. V was trimmed by 0 bases and J by 8 bases, leaving 16 bases between them. Germline V CDR1 and CDR2: KGHDR, SFDVKD. The CDR3 DNA reads TGTGCCACCAGTGATTTGGCGGGACTGTCTCGAGATGAGCAGTTCTTC. Translating gives CATSDLAGLSRDEQFF.

This chain joins TRBV19 and TRBJ1-2, with 8 bases that match TRBD1. Germline V gene sequence: CDR1 LNHDA, CDR2 SQIVND (reference sequence). This CDR3 region has 13 residues. After removal of 5 bases from V and 6 bases from J, the junction contained 5 bases not matched to a gene. CDR3 coding DNA: TGTGCCAGTAGTGTCGGACAGGGACATGGCTACACCTTC. Protein product: CASSVGQGHGYTF.

The chain links TRBV19 to TRBJ1-3; D is possibly TRBD1 (6 bases). Germline V gives CDR1 LNHDA, CDR2 SQIVND (reference sequence). Trimming took 8 bases from V and 0 from J, leaving 8 bases between them. The CDR3 runs to 13 residues. The CDR3 here is CASGQSSGNTIYF. Written as DNA, the CDR3 is TGTGCCAGTGGACAGAGCTCTGGAAACACCATATATTTT. Looking up the rest from reference TRBV19 and TRBJ1-3 gives the full variable domain: DGGITQSPKYLFRKEGQNVTLSCEQNLNHDAMYWYRQDPGQGLRLIYYSQIVNDFQKGDIAEGYSVSREKKESFPLTVTSAQKNPTAFYLCASGQSSGNTIYFGEGSWLTVV.

This clonotype turned up a few times. CDR3 amino acids: CASRLSETQYF. The CDR3 nucleotides are TGTGCCAGCCGATTATCGGAGACCCAGTACTTC. The V and J genes are TRBV28 and TRBJ2-5; D not resolved. This CDR3 is built from 11 residues. Germline V lookup: CDR1 MDHEN, CDR2 SYDVKM. Trimming shortened V by 8 bases and J by 5 bases, and 9 bases separated the two germline ends.

J is TRBJ1-5 and V is TRBV7-9; no definite D call. The CDR3 consists of 14 residues. CDR1 and CDR2 from the germline V gene are SEHNR and FQNEAQ (reference sequence). Trimming took 1 base from V and 4 from J, leaving 8 bases between them. DNA for the CDR3: TGTGCCAGCAGCTTAGGGTCGCGAAATCAGCCCCAGCATTTT. Amino acid sequence: CASSLGSRNQPQHF.

The J gene is TRBJ2-4, the V gene TRBV6-2 or TRBV6-3; 7 bases fit TRBD1. The V segment lost 8 bases and the J segment 0 bases; nucleotides outside the gene matches: 13. Germline CDR1 reads MNHEY; CDR2 reads SVGEGT. CDR3 size: 17 residues. CDR3 residues: CASRRDRVSIAKNIQYF. DNA of the CDR3: TGTGCCAGCCGCCGGGACAGAGTTTCTATAGCCAAAAACATTCAGTACTTC.

Sample share makes this clonotype medium-sized. The chain couples TRBV20-1 to TRBJ1-6, with D possibly TRBD1 on 5 matching bases. This CDR3 region has 14 residues. CDR1 and CDR2 (germline): DFQATT, SNEGSKA (reference sequence). The V end lost 3 bases, the J end lost 6 bases, and 12 bases lay between the germline ends. CDR3 amino acids: CSASPRGGNSPLHF. As DNA, the CDR3 is TGCAGTGCTAGTCCTCGGGGGGGTAATTCACCCCTCCACTTT.

The CDR3 reads CASSVGQESYEQYF. Written as DNA, the CDR3 is TGTGCCAGCAGCGTGGGGCAGGAGTCCTACGAGCAGTACTTC. This chain uses TRBV9 with TRBJ2-7, with a tentative D call TRBD1 (5 bases). The CDR3 runs 14 residues. Germline V gene data show CDR1 as SGDLS and CDR2 as YYNGEE. Trimming cost V 2 bases and J 1 base, with 10 bases left between them. Full variable domain (remainder filled in from reference TRBV9 and TRBJ2-7): DSGVTQTPKHLITATGQRVTLRCSPRSGDLSVYWYQQSLDQGLQFLIQYYNGEERAKGNILERFSAQQFPDLHSELNLSSLELGDSALYFCASSVGQESYEQYFGPGTRLTVT.

The J gene is TRBJ2-5, the V gene TRBV5-1, with D maybe TRBD1 (5 bases). Trimming cost V 0 bases and J 4 bases, with 7 bases left between them. Germline V CDR1 and CDR2: SGHRS, YFSETQ. The CDR3 extends over 13 amino acids. The CDR3 sequence: CASSLGGLETQYF. As DNA, the CDR3 is TGCGCCAGCAGCTTGGGGGGCTTAGAGACCCAGTACTTC.

The rearrangement joins TRBV20-1 to TRBJ2-7; D uncertain. V dropped 1 base and J dropped 4 bases, with 11 bases sitting between them. Germline-derived CDR1 and CDR2 are DFQATT and SNEGSKA (reference sequence). The CDR3 is 13 amino acids. The CDR3 sequence is CSARVPSTYEQYF. Here the CDR3 DNA reads TGCAGTGCTAGAGTCCCGTCGACTTACGAGCAGTACTTC.

This chain connects TRBV20-1 to TRBJ2-1; 11 nucleotides line up with TRBD2. V lost 4 bases and J lost 10; bases outside the gene matches: 21. The CDR3 totals 18 residues. Looked up from germline, CDR1 is DFQATT and CDR2 is SNEGSKA (reference sequence). The CDR3 nucleotides are TGCAGTGCTATCAACTCCCGGGGGGGGACTAGCGGCTCCCAGGAGCAGTTCTTC. This gives the protein CSAINSRGGTSGSQEQFF.

This clonotype was counted a few times. In nucleotides, the CDR3 is TGTGCCAGCAGTTACTCTTCCGGGAACCGTTACGAGCAGTACTTC. Its protein product is CASSYSSGNRYEQYF. This chain uses TRBV6-2 or TRBV6-3 with TRBJ2-7; D possibly corresponds to TRBD2 (5 bases). Trimming took 0 bases from V and 4 from J, leaving 13 bases between them. CDR3 length: 15 amino acids. CDR1 is MNHEY and CDR2 is SVGEGT in the germline V gene.

The V call is TRBV20-1, the J call TRBJ1-1; the match to TRBD1 covers 7 bases. The V and J ends lost 2 bases and 4 bases, in that order; junction bases with no gene match: 4. This CDR3 contains 13 residues. Germline V gives CDR1 DFQATT, CDR2 SNEGSKA (reference sequence). The CDR3 is CSARHRGSTEAFF. The CDR3 DNA reads as TGCAGTGCTAGACACAGGGGATCCACTGAAGCTTTCTTT.

The rearrangement links TRBV7-3 to TRBJ2-2; no reliable D call. Germline-derived CDR1 and CDR2 are SGHTA and FQGTGA. This CDR3 has 15 residues. The V end lost 5 bases, the J end lost 3 bases, and 13 bases lay between the germline ends. The CDR3 DNA is TGTGCCAGCAGCCCCTTGCCGGGTGACACCGGGGAGCTGTTTTTT. Encoded protein: CASSPLPGDTGELFF.

The chain carries TRBV6-2 or TRBV6-3 and TRBJ2-5; 7 bases align to TRBD1. The CDR3 has 15 residues. Trimming cost V 2 bases and J 7 bases; bases outside gene matches: 10. Germline-derived CDR1 and CDR2 are MNHEY and SVGEGT. The CDR3 region is CASSYRDSQTGTQYF. The CDR3 nucleotides read TGTGCCAGCAGTTACCGGGACAGCCAGACAGGGACCCAGTACTTC.

This sequence joins TRBV20-1 and TRBJ2-5; D is perhaps TRBD2 (7 bases). Trimming stripped 5 bases from V and 0 bases from J, with 16 bases between. Germline V lookup: CDR1 DFQATT, CDR2 SNEGSKA (reference sequence). CDR3 length: 15 amino acids. The CDR3 region is CSAQGGGVNQETQYF. The CDR3 region has the DNA TGCAGTGCTCAAGGGGGGGGGGTGAACCAAGAGACCCAGTACTTC.

The chain carries TRBV6-2 or TRBV6-3 and TRBJ1-5; D is perhaps TRBD1 (5 bases). The V gene's germline CDR1 is MNHEY and CDR2 SVGEGT. V was clipped by 5 bases and J by 3 bases, with 11 bases between them. This CDR3 has 14 residues. CDR3 sequence (DNA): TGTGCCAGCAGTAACCCGGGACCCAATCAGCCCCAGCATTTT. Translation gives CASSNPGPNQPQHF.

The chain links TRBV20-1 to TRBJ1-6, with 7 bases lining up with TRBD1. Germline V gene data show CDR1 as DFQATT and CDR2 as SNEGSKA (reference sequence). CDR3 size: 14 residues. The ends lost 7 bases at V and 10 bases at J; junction bases unmatched: 13. This chain's CDR3 is CSVRYRTGGSPLHF. The CDR3 DNA follows: TGCAGTGTTCGGTATCGGACAGGTGGATCACCCCTCCACTTT.

V gene TRBV6-2 or TRBV6-3 combines with J gene TRBJ2-1, with 14 bases that match TRBD2. V was pared by 7 bases and J by 3 bases, with 11 bases of the junction left unmatched. The CDR3 has 18 residues. Germline V lookup: CDR1 MNHEY, CDR2 SVGEGT. Here the CDR3 reads CASTPGLAGVGVYNEQFF. As DNA, the CDR3 is TGTGCCAGCACCCCGGGACTAGCGGGAGTGGGAGTCTACAATGAGCAGTTCTTC.

In its sample, this clonotype was seen a few times. The chain uses TRBV11-1 and TRBJ2-5; 10 bases line up with TRBD1. V lost 1 base to trimming and J lost 5 bases; unmatched junction nucleotides: 4. The CDR3 loop spans 15 amino acids. The germline gives CDR1 SGHAT, CDR2 FQDESV (reference sequence). The DNA for the CDR3 is TGTGCCAGCAGCTTAGGACAGGGGGCCGGGGAGACCCAGTACTTC. Translation: CASSLGQGAGETQYF. The variable domain in full, completed from reference TRBV11-1 and TRBJ2-5, reads EAEVAQSPRYKITEKSQAVAFWCDPISGHATLYWYRQILGQGPELLVQFQDESVVDDSQLPKDRFSAERLKGVDSTLKIQPAELGDSAMYLCASSLGQGAGETQYFGPGTRLLVL.

This clonotype was picked up a small number of times. The chain links TRBV7-6 to TRBJ1-1, with 9 nucleotides matching TRBD1. The CDR3 runs 16 residues. Per the germline V gene, CDR1 is SGHVS and CDR2 is FNYEAQ. The V gene end was trimmed by 0 bases and the J gene end by 7 bases; junction bases not matched to a gene: 9. CDR3 sequence reads: CASSLARDRVPGEAFF. DNA of the CDR3: TGTGCCAGCAGCTTAGCTCGGGACAGGGTGCCCGGTGAAGCTTTCTTT.